The T cell receptor beta chain described here comes from a study of CD4 T cells in relation to SARS-CoV-2 and coronaviruses. TCRdb keeps only in-frame clones here, not all; method: immunoSEQ multiplex PCR. Among under 20,000 clones listed, more than 70% were seen once. This clone was recorded only once. Its antigen remains unknown. The unexposed donors gave CD4+ T cells in about 2011-2018, prior to COVID-19. Isolation of CD4+ T cells took place after nine to ten days in culture. Testing used SARS-CoV-2 S/N and four cold-coronavirus spikes on unexposed-donor CD4+ T cells, cells permitting. The CDR3 length is 12 residues.

The specimen was CD4+ T cells from PBMCs, cultured in vitro. The source is a human donor in good health. The V call is TRBV7-5, the J call TRBJ2-5; the table assigns TRBD2, which was not confirmed against the DNA. TRBV7-5 is a pseudogene segment. CDR3 nucleotide sequence: TGTGCCAGAAGTATAGCGGGAGAGACCCAGTACTTC. Amino acids: CARSIAGETQYF.